The T cell receptor beta chain described here comes from a study of T cells after yellow fever vaccination. The wider study: Libraries from low-cell-number fractions were prepared with the SMART-Seq v4 Ultra Low Input RNA kit. Findings and caveats of the study: Highly abundant clonotypes carried over from the bulk population could end up in FACS-sorted repertoires as contaminants. In post-booster samples, most primary-vaccination clones reappeared (about 95% CD4, 70% to 90% CD8).

The V gene's germline CDR1 is MGHDK and CDR2 SYGVNS. V lost 1 base to trimming and J lost 4 bases, with 8 bases between them. This CDR3 has 14 amino acids. In this sample, this clonotype turned up many times. What it binds is not known. 5'RACE template switching added a universal primer site and UMIs to TCR cDNA. TCRdb used MiXCR to reprocess the 5' RACE reads, holding one entry per CDR3 protein. Counted here are about 120,000 distinct CDR3 sequences, around 15% occurring once; the ten biggest clones make up 35% to 45%. The sequencing used CD8+ T cells sorted from PBMCs, collected 5 days after the yellow fever booster vaccination. The V gene is TRBV25-1, the J gene TRBJ2-1; possibly TRBD2 for D (5 bases). This clonotype was obtained from a man younger than 35 who received the YFV17D yellow fever vaccine. The CDR3: CASSESGGYNEQFF. CDR3 sequence (DNA): TGTGCCAGCAGTGAATCCGGCGGGTACAATGAGCAGTTCTTC. Full variable domain (outside the CDR3, taken from reference TRBV25-1 and TRBJ2-1): EADIYQTPRYLVIGTGKKITLECSQTMGHDKMYWYQQDPGMELHLIHYSYGVNSTEKGDLSSESTVSRIRTEHFPLTLESARPSHTSQYLCASSESGGYNEQFFGPGTRLTVL.